These 9 T cell receptor beta chains were sequenced from one sample in a study of identical twins. TCRdb passed the 5' RACE reads through MiXCR, listing each CDR3 protein once. The table includes over 500,000 distinct CDR3 sequences, under 25% detected once. The data were also submitted as part of a second study, on T cells expressing NK-cell markers.

Sample: CD4+ T cells sorted from blood. The source is a woman between 18 and 29 years old in good health.

The rearrangement links TRBV9 to TRBJ1-1; D uncertain. The V gene's germline CDR1 is SGDLS and CDR2 YYNGEE. The CDR3 extends over 14 amino acids. Trimming removed 4 bases at V and 0 bases at J, with 10 bases between. CDR3 in amino acids: CASSRRTMNTEAFF. CDR3 DNA sequence: TGTGCCAGCAGCAGAAGAACGATGAACACTGAAGCTTTCTTT.

On this clonotype: Sequence at one end of the junction differs from germline and may be a read error. V gene TRBV12-3 or TRBV12-4 combines with J gene TRBJ1-2; D not certain. The CDR3 totals 10 residues. The DNA for the CDR3 is TGTGCCAGTATTTCTAATGGGCACCTCTTC. Its translation: CASISNGHLF.

This clonotype was seen a few times. The gene calls are TRBV20-1 and TRBJ1-5; no clear D gene. This CDR3 contains 12 residues. V dropped 3 bases and J dropped 4 bases, with 7 bases sitting between them. The germline V gene has CDR1 DFQATT and CDR2 SNEGSKA (reference sequence). Written as DNA, the CDR3 is TGCAGTGCTAGTTTGGGGAATCAGCCCCAGCATTTT. Protein product: CSASLGNQPQHF.

This clonotype was detected a few times. The V gene is TRBV20-1, the J gene TRBJ2-1, with 7 bases that match TRBD2. The CDR3 length is 16 residues. CDR1 is DFQATT and CDR2 is SNEGSKA in the germline V gene (reference sequence). With 3 bases clipped from V and 7 bases from J, the junction kept 15 bases outside the gene matches. The CDR3 nucleotides are TGCAGTGCTAGGAGCGAGGGTGGCGGGGGTAGAAATGAGCAGTTCTTC. Encoded protein: CSARSEGGGGRNEQFF.

This clonotype was picked up a small number of times. Relative to the germline gene, one junction end is altered; a read error may explain this. The rearrangement joins TRBV4-3 to TRBJ2-2, with D maybe TRBD2 (6 bases). Germline-derived CDR1 and CDR2 are LGHNA and YSLEER. The CDR3 has 17 amino acids. CDR3 loop: CASSEDLPGVHTGELFF. In DNA, the CDR3 is TGCGCCAGCAGCGAAGATCTTCCGGGAGTACACACCGGGGAGCTGTTTTTT.

This chain uses TRBV9 with TRBJ1-2; 10 positions agree with TRBD1. This CDR3 is 16 amino acids long. CDR1 is SGDLS and CDR2 is YYNGEE in the germline V gene. V lost 0 bases and J lost 7; bases outside the gene matches: 9. CDR3 DNA sequence: TGTGCCAGCAGCGTAGGGGGGACAGGGGTCCTCGGTGGCTACACCTTC. This codes for CASSVGGTGVLGGYTF.

The gene calls are TRBV4-3 and TRBJ2-6; no clear D. V lost 0 bases to trimming and J lost 4 bases, with 7 bases between them. This CDR3 comprises 15 residues. Germline-derived CDR1 and CDR2 are LGHNA and YSLEER. CDR3 region: CASSQDPQGANVLTF. Here the CDR3 DNA reads TGCGCCAGCAGCCAAGATCCCCAGGGGGCCAACGTCCTGACTTTC.

This clonotype appeared many times. The chain combines TRBV29-1 with TRBJ2-5; D might be TRBD1 (6 bases). Trimming left V 8 bases short and J 5 bases short, with 21 bases between. The CDR3 totals 14 residues. The V gene's germline CDR1 is SQVTM and CDR2 ANQGSEA. The CDR3 is CSTSRGQARETQYF. Here the CDR3 DNA reads TGCAGCACTTCCAGGGGCCAGGCGCGTGAGACCCAGTACTTC.

The DNA of the CDR3 is TGCGCCAGCAGCCCGACTAGCGGGAGCAATGAGCAGTTCTTC. It translates to CASSPTSGSNEQFF. The chain carries TRBV5-1 and TRBJ2-1, with 12 bases matching TRBD2. Germline CDR1 SGHRS, CDR2 YFSETQ. With 4 bases clipped from V and 6 bases from J, the junction kept 2 bases outside the gene matches. CDR3 size: 14 residues.